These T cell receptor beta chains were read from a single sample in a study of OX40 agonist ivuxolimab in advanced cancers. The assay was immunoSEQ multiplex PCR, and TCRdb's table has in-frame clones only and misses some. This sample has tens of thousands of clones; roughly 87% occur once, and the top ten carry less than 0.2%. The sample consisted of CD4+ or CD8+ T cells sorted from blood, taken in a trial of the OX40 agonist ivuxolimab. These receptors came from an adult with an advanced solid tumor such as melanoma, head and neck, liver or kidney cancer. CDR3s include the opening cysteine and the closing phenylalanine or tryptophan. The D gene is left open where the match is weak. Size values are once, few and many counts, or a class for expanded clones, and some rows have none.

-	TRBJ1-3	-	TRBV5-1	CASQRQAGMSGNTIYF
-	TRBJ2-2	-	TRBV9	CASSVGPPHANTGELFF
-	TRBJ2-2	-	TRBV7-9	CASSLYLNGELFF
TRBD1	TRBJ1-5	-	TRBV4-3	CASSQDNRGQPQHF
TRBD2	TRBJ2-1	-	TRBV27	CASSLLAGGYNEQFF
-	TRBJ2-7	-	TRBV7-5	CARSLLKRTSGSYEQYF
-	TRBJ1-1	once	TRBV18	CASSPSAGRTEAFF
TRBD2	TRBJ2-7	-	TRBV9	CASSSLSGRSYEQYF
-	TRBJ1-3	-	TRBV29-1	CSVEVRGARWGNTIYF
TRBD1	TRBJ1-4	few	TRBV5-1	CASSLVGQGGLKLFF
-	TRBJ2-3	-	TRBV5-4	CASSFSTDTQYF
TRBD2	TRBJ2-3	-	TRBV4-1	CASSQRSFVGGVTDTQYF
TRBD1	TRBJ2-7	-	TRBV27	CASSRQGAYEQYF
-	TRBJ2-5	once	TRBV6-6	CASSYSAGMETQYF
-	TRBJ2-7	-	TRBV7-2	CASSLGGGNSYEQYF
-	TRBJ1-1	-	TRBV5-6	CASSSRVTMNTEAFF
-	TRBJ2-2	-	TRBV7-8	CASSLVRTMNTGELFF